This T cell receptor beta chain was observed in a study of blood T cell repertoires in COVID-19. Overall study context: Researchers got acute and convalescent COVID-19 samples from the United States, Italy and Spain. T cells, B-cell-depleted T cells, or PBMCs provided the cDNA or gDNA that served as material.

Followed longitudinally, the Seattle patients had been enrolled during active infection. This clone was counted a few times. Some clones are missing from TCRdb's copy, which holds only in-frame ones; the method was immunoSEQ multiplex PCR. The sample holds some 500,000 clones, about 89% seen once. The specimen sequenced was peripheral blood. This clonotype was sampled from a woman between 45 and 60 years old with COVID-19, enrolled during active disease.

The CDR3 DNA is TGCGCCAGCAGCCCCTCAGGGATCGGAACCTACGAGCAGTACTTC. Its protein is CASSPSGIGTYEQYF. The J gene is TRBJ2-7, the V gene TRBV5-1, with a possible D match to TRBD1 (5 bases). CDR3 size: 15 residues. Per the germline V gene, CDR1 is SGHRS and CDR2 is YFSETQ. Trimming took 4 bases from V and 2 from J, leaving 16 bases between them.